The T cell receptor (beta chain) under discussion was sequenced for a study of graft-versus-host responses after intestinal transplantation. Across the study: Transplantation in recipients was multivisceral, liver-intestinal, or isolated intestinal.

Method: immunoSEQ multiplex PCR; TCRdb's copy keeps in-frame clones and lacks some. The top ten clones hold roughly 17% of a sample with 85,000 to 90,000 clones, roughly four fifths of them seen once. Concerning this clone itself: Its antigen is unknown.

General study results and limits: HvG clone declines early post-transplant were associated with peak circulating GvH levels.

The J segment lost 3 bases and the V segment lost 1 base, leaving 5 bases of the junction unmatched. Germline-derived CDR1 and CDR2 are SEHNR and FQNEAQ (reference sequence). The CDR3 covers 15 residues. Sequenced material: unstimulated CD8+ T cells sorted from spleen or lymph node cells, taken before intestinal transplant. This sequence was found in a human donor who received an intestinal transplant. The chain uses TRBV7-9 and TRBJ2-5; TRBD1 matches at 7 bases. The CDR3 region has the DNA TGTGCCAGCAGCTTAGGGATAACAGGGGAAGAGACCCAGTACTTC. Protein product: CASSLGITGEETQYF.